This is a list of T cell receptor beta chains from one sample in a study of T cell repertoires in cytomegalovirus infection. Their specific antigens are unknown. MiXCR was run by TCRdb on the reads, yielding one entry per CDR3 protein. The data contain about 700,000 distinct CDR3 sequences, around a third of them singletons. The sequences come from cultured PBMCs, collected from culture after CMV antigen stimulation. The receptors derive from a human donor in good health (CMV status not recorded). Some clones in this sample may be carry-over from other donors' samples. CDR3s include the opening cysteine and the closing phenylalanine or tryptophan. A D gene is named only where the DNA matches it firmly. Size tells how often a clone was seen (once, few, many) or the class of an expanded clone, and some rows leave it out.

D gene | J gene | clone size | V gene | CDR3 length | CDR3 DNA | CDR3 protein
TRBD1 | TRBJ2-1 | - | TRBV2 | 15 | TGTGCCAGAGAGCATGGGACAGGGTCCCCCAATGAGCAGTTCTTC | CAREHGTGSPNEQFF
- | TRBJ2-2 | few | TRBV27 | 14 | TGTGCCAGCAGTTCGGGCAGGGGAGACGGGGAGCTGTTTTTT | CASSSGRGDGELFF
- | TRBJ1-4 | - | TRBV11-2 | 16 | TGTGCCAGCGCGTCCGCGCGAATGTCGACTAATGAAAAACTGTTTTTT | CASASARMSTNEKLFF
TRBD1 | TRBJ2-7 | - | TRBV6-1 | 12 | TGTGCCAGCAGATACACAGGGGGAGAGCAGTACTTC | CASRYTGGEQYF
- | TRBJ2-3 | many | TRBV7-2 | 15 | TGTGCCAGCAGCCCCGTCCCCCTTACCACAGATACGCAGTATTTT | CASSPVPLTTDTQYF
- | TRBJ1-2 | few | TRBV7-2 | 14 | TGTGCCAGCAGCCCCCTGAGAGCTAACTATGGCTACACCTTC | CASSPLRANYGYTF
TRBD1 | TRBJ1-1 | few | TRBV5-5 | 14 | TGTGCCAGCAGCTTGATGGACCCAGGGGGGGGAGCTTTCTTT | CASSLMDPGGGAFF
- | TRBJ1-5 | few | TRBV28 | 15 | TGTGCCAGCGCCGCGGGAGGGGAGGGCAATCAGCCCCAGCATTTT | CASAAGGEGNQPQHF
- | TRBJ2-1 | once | TRBV2 | 14 | TGTGCCAGCAGCAAAGGGGTTTCTAGGGATGAGCAGTTCTTC | CASSKGVSRDEQFF
- | TRBJ2-5 | few | TRBV7-3 | 13 | TGTGCCAGCTACAAGGGCCCAGAGGAGACCCAGTACTTC | CASYKGPEETQYF
TRBD2 | TRBJ2-3 | few | TRBV9 | 16 | TGTGCCAGCAGCCGCGGGACTAGCGGTTACACAGATACGCAGTATTTT | CASSRGTSGYTDTQYF